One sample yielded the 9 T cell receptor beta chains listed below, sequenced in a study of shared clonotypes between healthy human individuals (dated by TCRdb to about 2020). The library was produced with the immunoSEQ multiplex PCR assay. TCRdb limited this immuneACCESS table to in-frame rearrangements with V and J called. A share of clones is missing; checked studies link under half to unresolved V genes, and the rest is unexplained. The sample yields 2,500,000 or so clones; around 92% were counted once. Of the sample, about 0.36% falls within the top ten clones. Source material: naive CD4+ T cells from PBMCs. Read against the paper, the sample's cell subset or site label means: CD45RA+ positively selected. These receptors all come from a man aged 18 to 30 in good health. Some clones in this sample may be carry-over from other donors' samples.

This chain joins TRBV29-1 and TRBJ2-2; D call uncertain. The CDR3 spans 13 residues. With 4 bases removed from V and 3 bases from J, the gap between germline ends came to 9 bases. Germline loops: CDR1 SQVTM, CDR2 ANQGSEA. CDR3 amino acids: CSVGALYTGELFF. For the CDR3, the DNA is TGCAGCGTTGGAGCTCTCTACACCGGGGAGCTGTTTTTT.

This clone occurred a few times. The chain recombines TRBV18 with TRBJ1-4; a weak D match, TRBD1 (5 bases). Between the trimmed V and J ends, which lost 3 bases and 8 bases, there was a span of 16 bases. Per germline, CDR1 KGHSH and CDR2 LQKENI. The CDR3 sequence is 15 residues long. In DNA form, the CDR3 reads TGTGCCAGCTCACCCCTCCCGGGGACGCTGGAAAAACTGTTTTTT. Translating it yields CASSPLPGTLEKLFF.

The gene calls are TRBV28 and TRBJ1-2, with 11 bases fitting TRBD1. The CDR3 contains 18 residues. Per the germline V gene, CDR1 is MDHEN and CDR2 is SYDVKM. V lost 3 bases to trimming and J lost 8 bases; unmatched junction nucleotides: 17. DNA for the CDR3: TGTGCCAGCAGTTTTTGGAGGGCGGGACAGGGGGGGCAACTCGGCTACACCTTC. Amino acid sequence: CASSFWRAGQGGQLGYTF.

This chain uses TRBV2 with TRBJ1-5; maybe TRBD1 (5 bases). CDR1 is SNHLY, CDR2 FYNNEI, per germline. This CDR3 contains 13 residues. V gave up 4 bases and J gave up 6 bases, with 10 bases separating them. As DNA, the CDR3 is TGTGCCAGCAGTGTCGGCAGGGCTCAGCCCCAGCATTTT. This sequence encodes CASSVGRAQPQHF.

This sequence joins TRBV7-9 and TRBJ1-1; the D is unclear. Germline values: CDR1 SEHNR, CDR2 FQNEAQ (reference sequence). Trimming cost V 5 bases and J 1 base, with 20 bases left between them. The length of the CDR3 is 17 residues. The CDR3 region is CASSPLGGGSANTEAFF. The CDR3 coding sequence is TGTGCCAGCAGCCCACTAGGTGGAGGGAGTGCGAACACTGAAGCTTTCTTT.

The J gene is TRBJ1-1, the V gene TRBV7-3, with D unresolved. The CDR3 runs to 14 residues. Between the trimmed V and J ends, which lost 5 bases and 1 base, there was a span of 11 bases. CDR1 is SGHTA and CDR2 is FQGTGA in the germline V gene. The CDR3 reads CASSPSWGNTEAFF. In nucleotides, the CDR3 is TGTGCCAGCAGCCCGAGTTGGGGGAACACTGAAGCTTTCTTT.

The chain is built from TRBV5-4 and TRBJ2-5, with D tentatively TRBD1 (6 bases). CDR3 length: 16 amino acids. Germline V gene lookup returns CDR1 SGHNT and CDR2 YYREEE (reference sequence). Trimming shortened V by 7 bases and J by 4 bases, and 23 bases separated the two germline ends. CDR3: CASAWGRGGVAETQYF. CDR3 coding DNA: TGTGCCAGCGCCTGGGGGCGAGGGGGAGTGGCAGAGACCCAGTACTTC. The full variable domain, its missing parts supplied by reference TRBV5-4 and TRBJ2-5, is ETGVTQSPTHLIKTRGQQVTLRCSSQSGHNTVSWYQQALGQGPQFIFQYYREEENGRGNFPPRFSGLQFPNYSSELNVNALELDDSALYLCASAWGRGGVAETQYFGPGTRLLVL.

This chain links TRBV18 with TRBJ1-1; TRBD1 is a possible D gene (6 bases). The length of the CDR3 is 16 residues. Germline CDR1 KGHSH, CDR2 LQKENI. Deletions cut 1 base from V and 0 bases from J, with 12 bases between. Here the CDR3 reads CASSPLGGQMNTEAFF. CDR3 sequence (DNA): TGTGCCAGCTCACCACTCGGGGGGCAGATGAACACTGAAGCTTTCTTT.

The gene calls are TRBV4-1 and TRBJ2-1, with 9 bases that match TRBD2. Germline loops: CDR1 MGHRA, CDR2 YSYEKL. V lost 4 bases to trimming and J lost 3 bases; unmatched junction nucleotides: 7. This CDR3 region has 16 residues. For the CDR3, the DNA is TGCGCCAGCAGCCCAGCGGCTAGCGGGAACTACAATGAGCAGTTCTTC. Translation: CASSPAASGNYNEQFF.